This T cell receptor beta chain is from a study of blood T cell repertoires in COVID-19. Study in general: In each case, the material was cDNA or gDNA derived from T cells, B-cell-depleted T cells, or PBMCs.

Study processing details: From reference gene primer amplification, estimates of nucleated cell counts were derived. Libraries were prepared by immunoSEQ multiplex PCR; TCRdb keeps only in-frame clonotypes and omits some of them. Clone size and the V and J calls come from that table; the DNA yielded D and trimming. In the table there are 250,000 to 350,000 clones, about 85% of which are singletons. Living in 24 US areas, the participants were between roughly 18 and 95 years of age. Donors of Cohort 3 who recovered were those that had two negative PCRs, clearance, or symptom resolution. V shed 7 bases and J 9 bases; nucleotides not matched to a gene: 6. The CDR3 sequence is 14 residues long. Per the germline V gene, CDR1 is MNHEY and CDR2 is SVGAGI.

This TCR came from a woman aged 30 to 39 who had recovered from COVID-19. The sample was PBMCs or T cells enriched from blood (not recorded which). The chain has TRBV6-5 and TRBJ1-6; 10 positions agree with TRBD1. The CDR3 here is CASTNRQGASPLHF. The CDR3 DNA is TGTGCCAGCACCAACCGACAGGGGGCTTCACCCCTCCACTTT.